This TCR beta chain derives from a study of blood T cell repertoires in COVID-19. The wider study: There were acute and convalescent COVID-19 samples, and they came from the United States, Italy and Spain. In each case, the material was cDNA or gDNA derived from T cells, B-cell-depleted T cells, or PBMCs.

The V gene lost 6 bases and the J gene lost 4 bases, with 18 bases spanning the gap. CDR3 length: 16 residues. Germline CDR1 SGHTA, CDR2 FQGNSA. Methods used by the authors: Using reference gene primer amplification, nucleated cell counts were estimated. The protocol was immunoSEQ multiplex PCR, while the TCRdb copy is restricted to in-frame clones and leaves out a portion. That table supplies the V and J calls and clone size; D and trimming were determined from the DNA. The sample holds tens of thousands of clones, around 88% seen once. The TCR sequence derives from a woman of 80 years or more with active or convalescent COVID-19. Sequencing was carried out using peripheral blood. The chain couples TRBV7-2 to TRBJ2-2, with D perhaps TRBD2 (5 bases). The CDR3 DNA follows: TGTGCCAGCAGTCAGACCCCGGGGTACAGCACCGGGGAGCTGTTTTTT. Protein sequence: CASSQTPGYSTGELFF.